The entry below describes one TCR beta chain. What antigen it recognizes has not been identified. Nothing much larger sits one base from this clone, and base qualities are not available. This record belongs to a study of T cell responses to AZD1222 COVID-19 vaccine (dated by TCRdb to the early 2020s). With respect to the entire study: A total of 230 to 250 trial participants underwent TCR sequencing, of whom about 210 received two doses of AZD1222 and around 26 received two doses of the MenACWY control vaccine. Trial participants were enrolled by age into 18-55, 56-69 and 70-plus year subgroups, with roughly 150, 30 and 60 TCR-sequenced participants respectively.

General conclusions and limits of the study: In the small 56-69-year group, the increase in depth fell short of significance, most likely because of low power. The vaccine-associated CD4 TCRs covered the entire spike protein, and the dominant responses fell in regions 160-218 and 743-854. Conclusions about previously exposed vaccinees are limited because only 6 or 7 AZD1222 recipients were SARS-CoV-2 seropositive at baseline. Because no day 14 peak-response samples were available, repertoires were characterized only after the peak T cell response. Participants were mostly white British and included more females than males, and it was suggested by the authors that clonal diversity may have been underestimated. After two AZD1222 doses, both the breadth and the depth of spike-specific TCRs were significantly higher than at day 0 and than in MenACWY recipients. Nearly half of unique spike-specific TCRs reportedly recognized epitopes outside regions mutated in the B.1.351 and B.1.1.7 variants.

V lost 9 bases and J lost 4 bases, and the count of bases not matched to a germline gene is 6. The CDR3 contains 13 residues, cysteine and phenylalanine counted. Only the CDR3 region is kept as DNA, spanning 39 bases read in frame from base 1. Taken from the germline V gene (reference sequence), the CDR1 and CDR2 loops are MNHEY and SMNVEV. The CDR3 regions of human TCRbeta chains were analyzed by immunosequencing. Per the authors' processing: TCRs in the repertoires were compared against a reference library of SARS-CoV-2-specific TCRs that had been generated with the MIRA antigen-specificity platform. Breadth meant the fraction of unique TCRs that were SARS-CoV-2-associated, whereas depth meant the fraction of total T cells that were SARS-CoV-2-associated. Using the MIRA data, every spike-specific TCR was mapped to the spike region that the TCR reacted to and assigned to either a CD4 or a CD8 class. Log10-transformed breadth and depth values were compared by one-way ANOVA with Sidak's multiple comparisons tests. TCRdb holds this immuneACCESS table with in-frame rearrangements only. Some clones are missing; in checked studies, unresolved V genes explain under half, and the rest has no known cause. From that table come the V and J calls and clone size; the DNA was used to work out D and trimming. The sample profile shows tens of thousands of clones; over 60% of them were found once. The ten largest clones add up to about 51% of the sample.

The sample's time point label, decoded: about 28 days (+/-7) after the second vaccine dose. Because spike-specific TCR depth and breadth did not differ between the two schedules, AZD1222 recipients who got a second dose at roughly 4 weeks were pooled with those who got a second dose at roughly 12 weeks. The vaccinee samples were drawn from two UK trials, COV001 and COV002, one of which was a single-blind randomized controlled phase 2/3 trial testing AZD1222 (ChAdOx1 nCoV-19) in healthy adults. For TCRbeta chain sequencing, PBMC samples were collected from trial participants at day 0 and at day 28 after the second dose.

Sequenced material: peripheral blood, taken 28 days after the second AZD1222 dose. The clonotype was recovered from an adult who received the AZD1222 COVID-19 vaccine. The sequence joins TRBV27 to TRBJ2-7; 10 bases in the middle match TRBD1. The CDR3 region has the sequence CASLRTGGYEQYF. The nucleotide sequence reads TGTGCCAGTCTGCGGACAGGGGGATACGAGCAGTACTTC.